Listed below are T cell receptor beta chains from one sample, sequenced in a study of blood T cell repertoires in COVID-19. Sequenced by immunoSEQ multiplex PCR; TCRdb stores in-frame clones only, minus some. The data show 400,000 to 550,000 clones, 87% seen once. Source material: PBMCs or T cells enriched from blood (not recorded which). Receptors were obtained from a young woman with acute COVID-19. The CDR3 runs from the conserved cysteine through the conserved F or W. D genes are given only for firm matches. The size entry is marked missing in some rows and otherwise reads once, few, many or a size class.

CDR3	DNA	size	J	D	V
CASSFSRSGNTIYF	TGTGCCAGCAGCTTTTCCAGATCTGGAAACACCATATATTTT	-	TRBJ1-3	-	TRBV11-2
CASSHLRDRDSGYTF	TGCGCCAGCAGCCACCTCCGGGACAGGGACAGTGGCTACACCTTC	-	TRBJ1-2	TRBD1	TRBV4-1
CASSVEGLAATSSYNEQFF	TGTGCCAGCAGCGTAGAGGGACTAGCGGCCACCAGCTCCTACAATGAGCAGTTCTTC	-	TRBJ2-1	TRBD2	TRBV9
CASSIPTAIADTQYF	TGTGCCAGTAGTATCCCTACAGCAATTGCAGATACGCAGTATTTT	-	TRBJ2-3	-	TRBV19
CASSVSASGGAYNEQFF	TGTGCCAGCAGCGTATCGGCTAGCGGGGGGGCTTACAATGAGCAGTTCTTC	-	TRBJ2-1	TRBD2	TRBV9
CASNPGHRNYGYTF	TGTGCCAGCAATCCGGGACACCGTAACTATGGCTACACCTTC	-	TRBJ1-2	-	TRBV7-8
CATRQDSITGNTIYF	TGTGCCACCCGACAGGATTCGATTACTGGAAACACCATATATTTT	-	TRBJ1-3	-	TRBV10-3
CASSPMGQGYGYTF	TGTGCCAGCAGCCCGATGGGACAGGGCTATGGCTACACCTTC	few	TRBJ1-2	TRBD1	TRBV6-4
CASSTDRASYEQYF	TGTGCCAGCAGCACGGACAGGGCTTCCTACGAGCAGTACTTC	few	TRBJ2-7	TRBD1	TRBV2
CASSLLGAGSYEQYF	TGTGCCAGCAGCTTATTGGGGGCAGGTTCCTACGAGCAGTACTTC	-	TRBJ2-7	-	TRBV7-9
CASSLPDSQRTDTQYF	TGTGCCAGCTCACTGCCCGACAGCCAACGCACAGATACGCAGTATTTT	-	TRBJ2-3	-	TRBV18
CASSHPGTGNTEAFF	TGTGCCAGCAGCCACCCCGGGACAGGTAACACTGAAGCTTTCTTT	-	TRBJ1-1	TRBD1	TRBV25-1
CASSQEATGPRRPLHF	TGCGCCAGCAGCCAAGAAGCTACAGGCCCTAGGCGGCCCCTCCACTTT	-	TRBJ1-6	-	TRBV4-3
CASSYTTGNEKLFF	TGTGCCAGCAGTTACACGACAGGGAATGAAAAACTGTTTTTT	-	TRBJ1-4	TRBD1	TRBV6-5
CASGLQTGDHQHF	TGTGCTAGTGGTCTGCAGACAGGGGACCACCAGCATTTT	-	TRBJ1-5	TRBD1	TRBV12-5
CASSQRDRATEAFF	TGTGCCAGCAGCCAACGAGACAGGGCCACTGAAGCTTTCTTT	-	TRBJ1-1	TRBD1	TRBV3-1/TRBV3-2
CSVIYTARGYGYTF	TGCAGCGTGATCTATACCGCCAGGGGGTATGGCTACACCTTC	-	TRBJ1-2	TRBD1	TRBV29-1
CASSVTSGTSLWAPDTQYF	TGTGCCAGCAGTGTTACTAGCGGGACCTCTCTTTGGGCCCCAGATACGCAGTATTTT	-	TRBJ2-3	TRBD2	TRBV28
CSVAMRSHGYTF	TGCAGCGTTGCTATGAGGTCTCATGGCTACACCTTC	-	TRBJ1-2	-	TRBV29-1
CASSGVGGEQYF	TGCGCCAGCAGCGGGGTAGGCGGGGAGCAGTACTTC	-	TRBJ2-7	-	TRBV5-1
CASSPSGAHQETQYF	TGTGCCAGCAGCCCAAGCGGGGCACACCAAGAGACCCAGTACTTC	-	TRBJ2-5	TRBD2	TRBV11-2
CASSLQGSYNSPLHF	TGTGCCAGCAGCCTACAGGGATCCTATAATTCACCCCTCCACTTT	-	TRBJ1-6	-	TRBV7-3
CASSIGGSSSYEQYF	TGTGCCAGCAGCATAGGAGGTTCTTCCTCCTACGAGCAGTACTTC	-	TRBJ2-7	-	TRBV7-2
CASSYSGLAYEQYF	TGTGCCAGCAGTTACTCGGGACTAGCTTACGAGCAGTACTTC	-	TRBJ2-7	TRBD2	TRBV6-2/TRBV6-3
CASGPGQGGDEQYF	TGTGCTAGTGGTCCTGGACAGGGAGGTGACGAGCAGTACTTC	-	TRBJ2-7	TRBD1	TRBV12-5
CASSPGLAPDTQYF	TGTGCCAGCAGCCCAGGACTAGCGCCAGATACGCAGTATTTT	-	TRBJ2-3	TRBD2	TRBV7-2
CASSLWDRIYGYTF	TGTGCCAGCAGTTTATGGGACAGAATCTATGGCTACACCTTC	-	TRBJ1-2	-	TRBV28
CASILGGEGGKNYGYTF	TGTGCCAGCATCCTCGGAGGGGAGGGTGGAAAGAACTATGGCTACACCTTC	-	TRBJ1-2	-	TRBV28
CASSFSGGGDYEQYF	TGTGCCAGCAGTTTCTCCGGAGGGGGGGACTACGAGCAGTACTTC	-	TRBJ2-7	-	TRBV6-5
CASSPQGPGNSDTQYF	TGTGCCAGCTCACCCCAAGGACCCGGGAACTCAGATACGCAGTATTTT	-	TRBJ2-3	-	TRBV18
CASSWWGRGEKLFF	TGTGCCAGCAGCTGGTGGGGGCGCGGTGAAAAACTGTTTTTT	once	TRBJ1-4	-	TRBV6-5
CASSQATGDRDEQFF	TGCGCCAGCAGCCAAGCCACAGGGGATAGGGATGAGCAGTTCTTC	once	TRBJ2-1	TRBD1	TRBV4-1
CASSPGGRVDNEQFF	TGTGCCAGCAGCCCCGGCGGCAGGGTGGACAATGAGCAGTTCTTC	once	TRBJ2-1	-	TRBV9
CASSEVTSGRGEQFF	TGTGCCAGCAGTGAAGTGACTAGCGGGAGAGGTGAGCAGTTCTTC	-	TRBJ2-1	TRBD2	TRBV27
CASSQDTSLAINEQFF	TGTGCCAGCAGCCAAGATACATCCCTAGCAATCAATGAGCAGTTCTTC	-	TRBJ2-1	-	TRBV3-1/TRBV3-2
CASSHRESEQYF	TGTGCCAGCAGTCACAGGGAATCCGAGCAGTACTTC	-	TRBJ2-7	-	TRBV28
CASSPSTGPNTEAFF	TGTGCCAGCTCACCCTCGACAGGTCCGAACACTGAAGCTTTCTTT	once	TRBJ1-1	-	TRBV18
CASSQFPGTVNSPLHF	TGTGCCAGCAGCCAATTTCCCGGGACTGTTAATTCACCCCTCCACTTT	-	TRBJ1-6	-	TRBV3-1/TRBV3-2
CATSDSSDTQYF	TGTGCCACCAGTGATTCCTCAGATACGCAGTATTTT	-	TRBJ2-3	-	TRBV24-1
CASSPKAGGPTDTQYF	TGTGCCAGCAGCCCGAAAGCGGGGGGGCCAACAGATACGCAGTATTTT	once	TRBJ2-3	TRBD2	TRBV7-3
CASSVSANSNQPQHF	TGTGCCAGCAGCGTATCCGCGAATTCTAATCAGCCCCAGCATTTT	-	TRBJ1-5	-	TRBV9
CASSLLASAYTF	TGTGCCAGCAGTTTATTGGCTTCTGCCTACACCTTC	-	TRBJ1-2	-	TRBV12-3/TRBV12-4
CSVGKGITNEKLFF	TGCAGCGTTGGAAAGGGGATAACTAATGAAAAACTGTTTTTT	-	TRBJ1-4	-	TRBV29-1
CASSYSSYGYTF	TGTGCCAGCAGTTACTCGAGTTATGGCTACACCTTC	-	TRBJ1-2	-	TRBV6-5
CASSVEGNPINEQYF	TGTGCCAGCAGCGTAGAGGGGAACCCCATTAACGAGCAGTACTTC	-	TRBJ2-7	-	TRBV9
CASTPASGQGDYEQYF	TGTGCCAGCACCCCGGCCTCGGGACAGGGGGACTACGAGCAGTACTTC	-	TRBJ2-7	TRBD1	TRBV25-1
CASSQPGTGANVLTF	TGCGCCAGCAGCCAACCCGGGACAGGGGCCAACGTCCTGACTTTC	-	TRBJ2-6	-	TRBV4-1
CASGGGLTDTQYF	TGTGCTAGTGGGGGGGGTCTCACAGATACGCAGTATTTT	-	TRBJ2-3	-	TRBV12-5
CASRLQCWCTF	TGTGCAAGTCGCTTACAGTGTTGGTGCACCTTC	-	TRBJ1-2	-	TRBV12-2
CASSRTVPGELFF	TGTGCCAGCAGCAGGACAGTTCCCGGGGAGCTGTTTTTT	-	TRBJ2-2	-	TRBV3-1/TRBV3-2
CATSGWTGENGYTF	TGTGCCACCAGCGGATGGACAGGGGAAAATGGCTACACCTTC	-	TRBJ1-2	TRBD1	TRBV15
CASRLLAPGELFF	TGTGCCAGCAGACTTCTAGCTCCCGGGGAGCTGTTTTTT	-	TRBJ2-2	-	TRBV2